Sequencing of this T cell receptor beta chain was carried out in a study of regulatory T cells in long-lasting Graves disease. The CDR3 is 14 residues long. After removal of 5 bases from V and 1 base from J, the junction contained 3 bases not matched to a gene. Specified time point: persistent/refractory GD, antithyroid drugs over 5 years with positive TRAb. Following extraction of RNA from PBMCs, that RNA was used to make the TCR library. Under American Thyroid Association guidelines, Graves' disease was diagnosed. Construction of TCR beta libraries relied on iRepertoire HTBI primers and on Arm-PCR targeting CDR3 regions. TCRdb analysed the multiplex PCR reads with MiXCR anew, one entry per CDR3 protein. The table records almost 350,000 distinct CDR3 sequences, 15% to 20% of them present only once. This clonotype has a count of ten or more. Its antigen remains unknown. General study points: Persistent disease was characterized by preferential usage of TRBV28, TRBJ1-2 and TRBJ2-5. Accuracy was perhaps lowered by the small sample size.

This clonotype originated in a female donor with Graves disease. The sample in question was peripheral blood mononuclear cells (PBMCs), obtained when the disease was refractory, from a patient treated with antithyroid drugs. This chain uses TRBV12-3 or TRBV12-4 with TRBJ2-7; the match to TRBD1 covers 9 bases. The DNA of the CDR3 is TGTGCCAGCAGTCTAGACAGGGGGTCCTACGAGCAGTACTTC. Translation gives CASSLDRGSYEQYF.